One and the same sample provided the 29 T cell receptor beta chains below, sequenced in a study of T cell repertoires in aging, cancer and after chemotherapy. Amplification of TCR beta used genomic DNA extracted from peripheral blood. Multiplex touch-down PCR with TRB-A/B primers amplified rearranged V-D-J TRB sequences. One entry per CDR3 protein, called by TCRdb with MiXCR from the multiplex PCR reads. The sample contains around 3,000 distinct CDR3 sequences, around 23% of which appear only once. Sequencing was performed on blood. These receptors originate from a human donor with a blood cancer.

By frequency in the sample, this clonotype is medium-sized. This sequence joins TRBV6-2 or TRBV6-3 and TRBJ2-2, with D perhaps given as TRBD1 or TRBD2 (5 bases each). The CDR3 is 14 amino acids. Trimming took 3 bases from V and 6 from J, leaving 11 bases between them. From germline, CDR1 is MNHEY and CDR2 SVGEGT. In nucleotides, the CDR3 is TGTGCCAGCAGTTATTACGGGGCCGCCGGGGAGCTGTTTTTT. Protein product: CASSYYGAAGELFF.

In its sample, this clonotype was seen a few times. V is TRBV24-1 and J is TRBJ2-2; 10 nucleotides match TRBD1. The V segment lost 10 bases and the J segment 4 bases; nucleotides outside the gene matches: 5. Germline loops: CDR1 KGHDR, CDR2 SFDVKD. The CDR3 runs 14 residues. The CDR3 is CATRQGAGTGELFF. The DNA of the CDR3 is TGTGCCACAAGACAGGGGGCCGGCACCGGGGAGCTGTTTTTT.

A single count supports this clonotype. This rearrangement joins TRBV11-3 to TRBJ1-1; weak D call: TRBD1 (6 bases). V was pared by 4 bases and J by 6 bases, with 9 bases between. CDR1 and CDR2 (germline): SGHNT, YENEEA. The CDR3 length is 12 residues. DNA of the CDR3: TGTGCCAGCAGCTACGGGACATCTGAAGCTTTCTTT. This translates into CASSYGTSEAFF.

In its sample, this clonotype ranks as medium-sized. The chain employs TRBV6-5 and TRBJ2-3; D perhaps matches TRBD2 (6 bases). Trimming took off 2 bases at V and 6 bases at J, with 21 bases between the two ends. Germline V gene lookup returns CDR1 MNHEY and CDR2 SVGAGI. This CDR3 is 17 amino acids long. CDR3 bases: TGTGCCAGCAGTTACCATAACCGGGACTGGGCCCCCGATACGCAGTATTTT. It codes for CASSYHNRDWAPDTQYF.

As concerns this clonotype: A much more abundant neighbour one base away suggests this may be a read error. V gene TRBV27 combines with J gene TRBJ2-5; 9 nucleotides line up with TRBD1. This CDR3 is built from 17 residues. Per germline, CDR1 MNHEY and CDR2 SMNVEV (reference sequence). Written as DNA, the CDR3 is TGTACCAGCAGTTTAGGGCCCGGGACAGGGTCTGAGGAGACCCAGTACTTC. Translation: CTSSLGPGTGSEETQYF.

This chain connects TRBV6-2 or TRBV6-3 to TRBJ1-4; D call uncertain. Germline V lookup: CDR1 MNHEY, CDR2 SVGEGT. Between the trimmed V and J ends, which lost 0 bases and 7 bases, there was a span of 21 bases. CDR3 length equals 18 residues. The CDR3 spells CASSYSWGVGRLGEKLFF. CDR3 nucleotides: TGTGCCAGCAGTTACTCGTGGGGAGTTGGCAGGTTGGGTGAAAAACTGTTTTTT.

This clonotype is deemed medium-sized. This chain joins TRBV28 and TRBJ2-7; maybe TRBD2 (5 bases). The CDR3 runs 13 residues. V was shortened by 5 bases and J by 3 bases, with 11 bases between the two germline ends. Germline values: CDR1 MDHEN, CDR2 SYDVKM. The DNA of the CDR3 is TGTGCCAGCAGTATCGGGGTTCACTACGAGCAGTACTTC. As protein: CASSIGVHYEQYF.

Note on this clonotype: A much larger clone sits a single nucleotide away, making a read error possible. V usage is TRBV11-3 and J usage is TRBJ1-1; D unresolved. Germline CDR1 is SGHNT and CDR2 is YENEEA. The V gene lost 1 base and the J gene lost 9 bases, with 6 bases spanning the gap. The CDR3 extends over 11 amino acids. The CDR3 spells CASSLGSKAFF. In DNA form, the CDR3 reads TGTGCCAGCAGCTTAGGGTCAAAAGCTTTCTTT.

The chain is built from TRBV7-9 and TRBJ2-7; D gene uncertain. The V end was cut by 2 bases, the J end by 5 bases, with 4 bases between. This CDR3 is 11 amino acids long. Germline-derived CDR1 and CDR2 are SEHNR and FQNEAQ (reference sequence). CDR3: CASSLRDEQYF. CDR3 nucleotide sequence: TGTGCCAGCAGCTTAAGGGACGAGCAGTACTTC.

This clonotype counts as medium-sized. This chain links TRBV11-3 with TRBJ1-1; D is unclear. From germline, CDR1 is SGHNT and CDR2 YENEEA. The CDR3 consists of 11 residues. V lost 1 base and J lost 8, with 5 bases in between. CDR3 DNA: TGTGCCAGCAGCTTAGGGTCAGAAGCTTTCTTT. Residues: CASSLGSEAFF.

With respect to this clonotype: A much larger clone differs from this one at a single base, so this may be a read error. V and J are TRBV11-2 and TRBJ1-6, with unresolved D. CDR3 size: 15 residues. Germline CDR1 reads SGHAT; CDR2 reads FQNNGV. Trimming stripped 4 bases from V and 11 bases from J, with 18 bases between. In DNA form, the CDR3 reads TGTGCCAGCAGCTCGCCTTACCCCCGCCATACACCCCTCCACTTT. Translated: CASSSPYPRHTPLHF.

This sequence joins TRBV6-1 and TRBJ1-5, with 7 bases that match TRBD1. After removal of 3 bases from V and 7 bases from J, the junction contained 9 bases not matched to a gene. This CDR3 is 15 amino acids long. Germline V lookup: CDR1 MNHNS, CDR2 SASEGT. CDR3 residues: CASSDRGGGGQPQHF. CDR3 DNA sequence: TGTGCCAGCAGTGATAGAGGGGGCGGGGGCCAGCCCCAGCATTTT.

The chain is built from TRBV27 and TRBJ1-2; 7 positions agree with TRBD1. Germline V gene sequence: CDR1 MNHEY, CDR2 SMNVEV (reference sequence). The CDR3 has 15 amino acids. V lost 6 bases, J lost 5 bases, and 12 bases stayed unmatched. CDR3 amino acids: CASRKNTGASYGYTF. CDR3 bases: TGTGCCAGCAGGAAAAATACAGGGGCTTCTTATGGCTACACCTTC.

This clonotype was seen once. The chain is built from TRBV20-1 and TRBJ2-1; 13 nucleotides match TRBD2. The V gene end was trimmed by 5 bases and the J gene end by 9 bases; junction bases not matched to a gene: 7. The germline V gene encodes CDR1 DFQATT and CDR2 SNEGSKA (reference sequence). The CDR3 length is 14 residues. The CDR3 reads CSAPGLAGKTEQFF. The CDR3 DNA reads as TGCAGTGCTCCGGGACTAGCGGGAAAGACTGAGCAGTTCTTC.

Here the CDR3 reads CASSPSSGNTIYF. The DNA for the CDR3 is TGTGCCAGCAGCCCTAGCTCTGGAAACACCATATATTTT. This sequence joins TRBV7-2 and TRBJ1-3; D remains unclear. This CDR3 has 13 residues. The germline CDR1 and CDR2 sequences are SGHTA and FQGNSA. Trimming took off 5 bases at V and 0 bases at J, with 5 bases between the two ends.

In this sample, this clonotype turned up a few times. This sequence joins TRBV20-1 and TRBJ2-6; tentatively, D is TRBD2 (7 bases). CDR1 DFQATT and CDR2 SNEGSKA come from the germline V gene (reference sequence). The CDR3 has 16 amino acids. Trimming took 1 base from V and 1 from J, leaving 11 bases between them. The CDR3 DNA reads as TGCAGTGCTAGAGCGGGGGGCGCGTCTGGGGCCAACGTCCTGACTTTC. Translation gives CSARAGGASGANVLTF.

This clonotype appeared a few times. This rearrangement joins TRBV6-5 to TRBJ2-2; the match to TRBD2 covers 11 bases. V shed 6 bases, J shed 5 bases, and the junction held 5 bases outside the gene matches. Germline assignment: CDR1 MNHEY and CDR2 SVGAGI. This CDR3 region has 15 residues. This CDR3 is CASRLSGRETGELFF. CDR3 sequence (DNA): TGTGCCAGCAGGCTTAGCGGGAGGGAAACCGGGGAGCTGTTTTTT.

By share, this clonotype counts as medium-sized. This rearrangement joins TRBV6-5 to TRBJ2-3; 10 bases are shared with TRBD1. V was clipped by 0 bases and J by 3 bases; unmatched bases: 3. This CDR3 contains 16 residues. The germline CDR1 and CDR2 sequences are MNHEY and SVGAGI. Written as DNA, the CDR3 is TGTGCCAGCAGTTACTCGAGGACAGGGGGGACAGATACGCAGTATTTT. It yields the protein CASSYSRTGGTDTQYF.

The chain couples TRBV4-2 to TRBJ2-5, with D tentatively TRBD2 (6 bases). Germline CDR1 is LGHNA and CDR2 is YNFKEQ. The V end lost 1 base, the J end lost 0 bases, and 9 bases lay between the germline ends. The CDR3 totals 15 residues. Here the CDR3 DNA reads TGTGCCAGCAGCCAAGGCTCGGGGGACCAAGAGACCCAGTACTTC. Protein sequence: CASSQGSGDQETQYF.

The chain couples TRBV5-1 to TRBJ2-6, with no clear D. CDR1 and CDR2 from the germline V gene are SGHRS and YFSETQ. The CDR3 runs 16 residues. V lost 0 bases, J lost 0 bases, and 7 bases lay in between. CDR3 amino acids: CASSLGGVSGANVLTF. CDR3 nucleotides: TGCGCCAGCAGCTTGGGGGGTGTCTCTGGGGCCAACGTCCTGACTTTC.

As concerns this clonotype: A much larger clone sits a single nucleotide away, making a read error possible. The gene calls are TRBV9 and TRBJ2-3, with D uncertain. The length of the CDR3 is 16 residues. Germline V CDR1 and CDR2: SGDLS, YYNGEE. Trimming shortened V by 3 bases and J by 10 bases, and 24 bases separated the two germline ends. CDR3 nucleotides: TGTGCCAGCAGCGGATCCGTAAAGGCAGTCCCCATTGCGCAGTATTTT. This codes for CASSGSVKAVPIAQYF.

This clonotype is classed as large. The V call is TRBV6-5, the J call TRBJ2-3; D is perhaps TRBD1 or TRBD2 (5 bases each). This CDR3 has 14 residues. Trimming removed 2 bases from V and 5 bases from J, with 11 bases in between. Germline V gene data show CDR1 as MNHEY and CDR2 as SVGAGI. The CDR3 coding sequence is TGTGCCAGCAGTTACCCGGGACGAGGAGATACGCAGTATTTT. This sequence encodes CASSYPGRGDTQYF.

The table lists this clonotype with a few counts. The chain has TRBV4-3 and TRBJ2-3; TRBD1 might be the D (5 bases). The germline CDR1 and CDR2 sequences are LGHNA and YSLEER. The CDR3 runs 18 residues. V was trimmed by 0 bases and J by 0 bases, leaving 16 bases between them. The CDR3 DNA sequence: TGCGCCAGCAGCCAAGATGACAGCTCATCACTAAGCACAGATACGCAGTATTTT. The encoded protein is CASSQDDSSSLSTDTQYF.

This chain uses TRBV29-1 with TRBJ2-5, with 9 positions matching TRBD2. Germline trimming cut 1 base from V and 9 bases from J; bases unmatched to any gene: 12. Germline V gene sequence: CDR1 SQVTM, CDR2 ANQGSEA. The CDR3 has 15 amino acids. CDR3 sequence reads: CSVEGPTSGRGAQYF. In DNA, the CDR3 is TGCAGCGTTGAAGGTCCCACTAGCGGGCGGGGGGCCCAGTACTTC.

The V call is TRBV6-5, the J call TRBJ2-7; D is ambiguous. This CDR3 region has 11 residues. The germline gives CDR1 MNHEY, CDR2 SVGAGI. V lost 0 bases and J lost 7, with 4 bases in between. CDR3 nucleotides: TGTGCCAGCAGTTACTCTCGAGAGCAGTACTTC. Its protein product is CASSYSREQYF.

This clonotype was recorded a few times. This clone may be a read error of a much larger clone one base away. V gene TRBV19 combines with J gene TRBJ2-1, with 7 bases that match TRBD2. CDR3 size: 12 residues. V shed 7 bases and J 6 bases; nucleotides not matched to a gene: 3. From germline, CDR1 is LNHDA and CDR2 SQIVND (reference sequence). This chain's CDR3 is CASNRTSNEQFF. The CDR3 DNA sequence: TGTGCCAGTAATCGGACTAGCAATGAGCAGTTCTTC.

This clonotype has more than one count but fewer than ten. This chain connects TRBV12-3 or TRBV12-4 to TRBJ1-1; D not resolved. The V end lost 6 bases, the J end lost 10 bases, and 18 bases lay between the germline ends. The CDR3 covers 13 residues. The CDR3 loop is CASSPAPGLTAFF. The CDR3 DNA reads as TGTGCCAGCAGCCCGGCCCCGGGTTTAACAGCTTTCTTT.

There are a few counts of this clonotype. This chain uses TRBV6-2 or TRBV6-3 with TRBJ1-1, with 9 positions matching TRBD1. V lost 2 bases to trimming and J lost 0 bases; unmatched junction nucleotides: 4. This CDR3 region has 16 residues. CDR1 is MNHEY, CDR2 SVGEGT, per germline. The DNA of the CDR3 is TGTGCCAGCAGTTACCCAAGGACAGGGGTGAACACTGAAGCTTTCTTT. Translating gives CASSYPRTGVNTEAFF.

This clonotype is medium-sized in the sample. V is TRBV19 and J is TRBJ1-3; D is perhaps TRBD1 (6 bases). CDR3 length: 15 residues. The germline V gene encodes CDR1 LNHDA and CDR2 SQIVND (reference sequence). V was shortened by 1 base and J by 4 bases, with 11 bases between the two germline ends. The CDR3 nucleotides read TGTGCCAGTAGTATAGGGAGGGGGATCGGAAACACCATATATTTT. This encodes CASSIGRGIGNTIYF. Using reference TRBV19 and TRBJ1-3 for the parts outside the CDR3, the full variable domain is DGGITQSPKYLFRKEGQNVTLSCEQNLNHDAMYWYRQDPGQGLRLIYYSQIVNDFQKGDIAEGYSVSREKKESFPLTVTSAQKNPTAFYLCASSIGRGIGNTIYFGEGSWLTVV.